Given below is one T cell receptor beta chain in context. Antigen specificity is unknown. RNA extraction was followed by reverse transcription into cDNA, which acted as the sequencing template. The protocol was immunoSEQ multiplex PCR, while the TCRdb copy is restricted to in-frame clones and leaves out a portion. Of under 350,000 clones in the sample, roughly 64% are singletons; the top ten hold 1.8%. The sample is drawn from a study of CD8+ T cells in alopecia areata. Study background: The percentage of affected scalp area served as the score of severity for treated patients.

As to treatment: oral pan-JAK inhibitor, 5-10 mg twice daily. Lesional scalp punch biopsies and peripheral blood came from alopecia areata patients. General study points: Many expanded lesional clones stayed in scalp and blood while on tofacitinib. Higher clonality and more expanded CD8+ clones appeared in lesional than normal scalp.

The ends were cut back, 2 bases at V and 1 base at J, with 9 bases in the middle. The CDR3 is 15 residues long. Per the germline V gene, CDR1 is SGHRS and CDR2 is YFSETQ. This specimen was CD4+ T cells sorted from blood, taken at week 24, from a patient treated with tofacitinib. The TCR originated in a human donor with alopecia areata. The gene calls are TRBV5-1 and TRBJ2-2; D is possibly TRBD1 (6 bases). CDR3 nucleotide sequence: TGCGCCAGCAGCTTCGGACAGAGGAACACCGGGGAGCTGTTTTTT. The encoded protein is CASSFGQRNTGELFF.